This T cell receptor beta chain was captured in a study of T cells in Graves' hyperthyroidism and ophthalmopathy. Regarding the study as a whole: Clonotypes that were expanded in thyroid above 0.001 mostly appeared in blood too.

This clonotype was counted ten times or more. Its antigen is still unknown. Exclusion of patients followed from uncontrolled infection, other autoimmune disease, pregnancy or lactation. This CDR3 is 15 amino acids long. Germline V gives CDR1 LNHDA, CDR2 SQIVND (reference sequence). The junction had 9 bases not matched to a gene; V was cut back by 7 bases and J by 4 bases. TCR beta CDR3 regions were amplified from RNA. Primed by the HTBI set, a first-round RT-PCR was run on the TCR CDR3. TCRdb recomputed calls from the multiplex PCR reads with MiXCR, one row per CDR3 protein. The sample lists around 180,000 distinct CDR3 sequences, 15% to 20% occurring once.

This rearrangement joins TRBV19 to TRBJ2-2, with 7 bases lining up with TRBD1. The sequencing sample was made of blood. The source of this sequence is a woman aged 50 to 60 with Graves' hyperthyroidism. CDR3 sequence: CASNPRQGITGELFF. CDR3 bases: TGTGCCAGTAATCCCCGACAGGGTATCACCGGGGAGCTGTTTTTT.